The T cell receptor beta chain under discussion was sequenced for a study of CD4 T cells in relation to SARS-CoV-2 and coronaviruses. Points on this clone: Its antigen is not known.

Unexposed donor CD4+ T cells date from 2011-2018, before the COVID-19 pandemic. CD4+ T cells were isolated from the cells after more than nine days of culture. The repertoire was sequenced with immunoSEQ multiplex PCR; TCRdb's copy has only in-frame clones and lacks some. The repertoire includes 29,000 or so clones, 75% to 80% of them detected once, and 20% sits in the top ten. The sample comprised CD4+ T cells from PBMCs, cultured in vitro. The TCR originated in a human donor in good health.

The CDR3 region is CASSPLRGRAGDEQYF. The CDR3 bases are TGTGCCAGCAGCCCACTCCGCGGGAGGGCCGGTGACGAGCAGTACTTC. V usage is TRBV11-2 and J usage is TRBJ2-7; 9 positions match TRBD2. Trimming at V came to 5 bases and at J to 5 bases, leaving 13 bases not matched to a gene. The CDR3 consists of 16 residues. The V gene's germline CDR1 is SGHAT and CDR2 FQNNGV.